This T cell receptor beta chain was identified in a study of human thymus T cells. Broader study findings: Thymic and blood repertoires appeared to show biased V and J gene usage. Among unrelated individuals, related research reported thymic repertoires that overlapped highly.

The thymus tissue came from resections taken during corrective heart surgery. The donors were infants in Finland with congenital heart defects, otherwise immunologically healthy. A word on this clone: Its antigen is as yet unknown.

Profiling relied on immunoSEQ multiplex PCR, and the TCRdb table lists in-frame clones only, not all of them. The data hold 70,000 to 75,000 clones, with 90% to 95% observed a single time. CDR3 length equals 16 residues. Germline CDR1 MRHNA, CDR2 SNTAGT. The J segment lost 4 bases and the V segment lost 2 bases, leaving 7 bases of the junction unmatched. The J gene is TRBJ1-1, the V gene TRBV6-4, with 10 positions matching TRBD1. The sample was thymus tissue. The receptor was isolated from a girl under three years old with a congenital heart defect but otherwise immunologically healthy. The CDR3 DNA follows: TGTGCCAGCAGTGACAGGACAGGGGGGTTGCGCACTGAAGCTTTCTTT. Translated, it gives CASSDRTGGLRTEAFF.